These 10 T cell receptor beta chains originate from one sample sequenced in a study of T cell responses to AZD1222 COVID-19 vaccine. Only in-frame clones appear in the TCRdb table, and some are missing; sequencing was by immunoSEQ multiplex PCR. The table records some 170,000 clones, 90% to 95% of them present only once. The sequenced sample was peripheral blood, obtained 28 days after the second AZD1222 dose. These TCRs come from an adult who received the AZD1222 COVID-19 vaccine.

V is TRBV6-6 and J is TRBJ1-5, with a possible D match to TRBD1 (6 bases). This CDR3 has 15 amino acids. Germline V lookup: CDR1 MNHNY, CDR2 SVGAGI (reference sequence). V gave up 2 bases and J gave up 5 bases, with 13 bases separating them. The CDR3 region has the DNA TGTGCCAGCAGTTACCTCGAGGGGGTACATCAGCCCCAGCATTTT. Its protein is CASSYLEGVHQPQHF.

The V gene is TRBV9, the J gene TRBJ2-1; no clear D gene. CDR1 is SGDLS, CDR2 YYNGEE, per germline. CDR3 length: 11 amino acids. The V and J ends lost 7 bases and 6 bases respectively, with 8 bases between them. The CDR3 is CASGVFNEQFF. The CDR3 nucleotides read TGTGCCAGCGGGGTATTCAATGAGCAGTTCTTC. The whole variable domain, filled in from reference TRBV9 and TRBJ2-1, reads DSGVTQTPKHLITATGQRVTLRCSPRSGDLSVYWYQQSLDQGLQFLIQYYNGEERAKGNILERFSAQQFPDLHSELNLSSLELGDSALYFCASGVFNEQFFGPGTRLTVL.

The chain uses TRBV7-9 and TRBJ2-7, with 11 bases lining up with TRBD1. The CDR3 contains 18 residues. CDR1 is SEHNR, CDR2 FQNEAQ, per germline (reference sequence). The J segment lost 2 bases and the V segment lost 0 bases, leaving 9 bases of the junction unmatched. CDR3 loop: CASSLAPVGQGATYEQYF. The CDR3 bases are TGTGCCAGCAGCTTAGCCCCTGTCGGACAGGGGGCGACCTACGAGCAGTACTTC. Looking up the rest from reference TRBV7-9 and TRBJ2-7 gives the full variable domain: DTGVSQNPRHKITKRGQNVTFRCDPISEHNRLYWYRQTLGQGPEFLTYFQNEAQLEKSRLLSDRFSAERPKGSFSTLEIQRTEQGDSAMYLCASSLAPVGQGATYEQYFGPGTRLTVT.

The rearrangement links TRBV7-9 to TRBJ1-1; perhaps TRBD1 as D (5 bases). Germline values: CDR1 SEHNR, CDR2 FQNEAQ (reference sequence). The ends were cut back, 1 base at V and 0 bases at J, with 9 bases in the middle. This CDR3 is built from 15 residues. The CDR3 reads CASSLGTLMNTEAFF. CDR3 nucleotides: TGTGCCAGCAGCTTAGGGACACTTATGAACACTGAAGCTTTCTTT.

The chain joins TRBV5-1 to TRBJ1-3; no reliable D call. The CDR3 covers 15 residues. The V end lost 4 bases, the J end lost 0 bases, and 11 bases lay between the germline ends. CDR1 is SGHRS and CDR2 is YFSETQ in the germline V gene. CDR3 sequence (DNA): TGCGCCAGCAGCGGTATTGGCAGCTCTGGAAACACCATATATTTT. Translation: CASSGIGSSGNTIYF.

This chain connects TRBV14 to TRBJ1-1; 8 bases agree with TRBD1. Germline V gene sequence: CDR1 SGHDN, CDR2 FVKESK. The CDR3 spans 15 residues. The V and J ends lost 4 bases and 5 bases, in that order; junction bases with no gene match: 9. This CDR3 reads CASSPFGQGVTEAFF. The CDR3 nucleotides are TGTGCCAGCAGCCCTTTCGGACAGGGAGTGACTGAAGCTTTCTTT. The variable domain in full, completed from reference TRBV14 and TRBJ1-1, reads EAGVTQFPSHSVIEKGQTVTLRCDPISGHDNLYWYRRVMGKEIKFLLHFVKESKQDESGMPNNRFLAERTGGTYSTLKVQPAELEDSGVYFCASSPFGQGVTEAFFGQGTRLTVV.

This chain connects TRBV7-6 to TRBJ2-7, with 8 bases identical to TRBD1. The V and J ends lost 5 bases and 3 bases, in that order; junction bases with no gene match: 12. The CDR3 is made up of 16 amino acids. Per germline, CDR1 SGHVS and CDR2 FNYEAQ. The CDR3 here is CASSLLDGTGDYEQYF. CDR3 in DNA: TGTGCCAGCAGCCTATTAGACGGGACAGGAGACTACGAGCAGTACTTC.

The chain uses TRBV12-5 and TRBJ1-5, with D tentatively TRBD1 (6 bases). The CDR3 runs 18 residues. Trimming shortened V by 4 bases and J by 0 bases, and 19 bases separated the two germline ends. Per germline, CDR1 LGHNT and CDR2 FRNRAP. The CDR3: CASGSPSGGGDSNQPQHF. The CDR3 coding sequence is TGTGCTAGTGGTTCCCCCTCGGGGGGGGGCGATAGCAATCAGCCCCAGCATTTT.

The table lists this clone with a count of one. V gene TRBV27 combines with J gene TRBJ2-3; D gene ambiguous. Trimming left V 7 bases short and J 2 bases short, with 13 bases between. The germline CDR1 and CDR2 sequences are MNHEY and SMNVEV (reference sequence). The CDR3 is 14 residues long. The CDR3 bases are TGTGCCAGCAACCAACGGGCTCTCACAGATACGCAGTATTTT. This codes for CASNQRALTDTQYF.

This clone was observed a single time. The chain carries TRBV29-1 and TRBJ2-7; TRBD2 might be the D (5 bases). The CDR3 loop spans 11 amino acids. V was trimmed by 3 bases and J by 3 bases, leaving 6 bases between them. The V gene's germline CDR1 is SQVTM and CDR2 ANQGSEA. Written as DNA, the CDR3 is TGCAGCGTTGAGGGAGTCTACGAGCAGTACTTC. It codes for CSVEGVYEQYF.